This T cell receptor (beta chain) was captured by sequencing in a study of cytomegalovirus exposure and HLA in healthy donors. Study background: The approximately 120 validation repertoires, a later analysis reported, used the same platform as the approximately 650 first-cohort repertoires. General study points: Rare sequences made up most TCRs, while some public TCRs were found in many donors.

Measured with immunoSEQ multiplex PCR; TCRdb has only the in-frame clones, and not every one. The sample lists around 130,000 clones, over 85% occurring once. The germline V gene has CDR1 MNHNY and CDR2 SVGAGI (reference sequence). The CDR3 consists of 15 residues. Trimming took 6 bases from V and 5 from J; bases not matched to a gene: 8. Comments on this clone: Its antigen is as yet unknown.

The clonotype comes from a man aged 25 to 40 in good health and CMV-seronegative. The material sequenced was PBMCs. The chain combines TRBV6-6 with TRBJ2-2; 8 nucleotides line up with TRBD2. The CDR3 DNA sequence: TGTGCCAGCAGCAAACGGGGGGGCTTGACCGGGGAGCTGTTTTTT. Translation gives CASSKRGGLTGELFF.